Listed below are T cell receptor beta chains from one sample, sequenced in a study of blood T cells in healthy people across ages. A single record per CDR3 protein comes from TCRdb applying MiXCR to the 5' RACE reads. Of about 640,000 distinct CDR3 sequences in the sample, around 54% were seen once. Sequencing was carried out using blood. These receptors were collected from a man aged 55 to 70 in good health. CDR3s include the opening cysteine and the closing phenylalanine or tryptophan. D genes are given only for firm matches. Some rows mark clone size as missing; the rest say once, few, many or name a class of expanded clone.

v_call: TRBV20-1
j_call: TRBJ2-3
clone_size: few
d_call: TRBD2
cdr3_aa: CSASSGGRVTDTQYF
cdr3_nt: TGCAGTGCTAGTTCGGGGGGGCGTGTCACAGATACGCAGTATTTT

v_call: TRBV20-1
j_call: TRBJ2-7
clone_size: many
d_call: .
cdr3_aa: CSARDPTAYEQYF
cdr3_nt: TGCAGTGCTAGAGATCCGACAGCCTACGAGCAGTACTTC

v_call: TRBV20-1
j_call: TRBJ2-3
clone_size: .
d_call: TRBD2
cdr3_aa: CSARGGGGGTDTQYF
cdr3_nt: TGCAGTGCTAGAGGCGGGGGGGGCGGCACAGATACGCAGTATTTT

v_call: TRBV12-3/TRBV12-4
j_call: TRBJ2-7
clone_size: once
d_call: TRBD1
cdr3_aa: CASSLQGARDEQYF
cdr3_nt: TGTGCCAGCAGCCTACAGGGGGCGCGCGACGAGCAGTACTTC

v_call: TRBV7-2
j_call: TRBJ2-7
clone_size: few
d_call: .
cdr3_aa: CASSLPLYEQYF
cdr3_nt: TGTGCCAGCAGCTTACCCCTCTACGAGCAGTACTTC

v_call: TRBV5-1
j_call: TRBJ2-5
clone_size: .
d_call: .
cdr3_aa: CASSLGGSPETQYF
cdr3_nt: TGCGCCAGCAGCTTGGGGGGCAGTCCGGAGACCCAGTACTTC

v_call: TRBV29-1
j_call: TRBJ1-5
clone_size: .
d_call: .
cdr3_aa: CSVSGAPSQPQHF
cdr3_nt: TGCAGCGTTTCAGGGGCGCCCAGTCAGCCCCAGCATTTT

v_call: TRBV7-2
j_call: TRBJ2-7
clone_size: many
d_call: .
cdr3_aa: CASSLRRQTSYEQYF
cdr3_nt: TGTGCCAGCAGCTTAAGGAGACAGACATCCTACGAGCAGTACTTC

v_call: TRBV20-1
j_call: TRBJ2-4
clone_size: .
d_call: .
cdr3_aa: CSARHPSGKNIQYF
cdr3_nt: TGCAGTGCTAGGCATCCGTCGGGCAAAAACATTCAGTACTTC

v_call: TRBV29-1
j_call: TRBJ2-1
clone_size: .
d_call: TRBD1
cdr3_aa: CGVRGPYNEQFF
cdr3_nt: TGCGGCGTCAGGGGGCCCTACAATGAGCAGTTCTTC

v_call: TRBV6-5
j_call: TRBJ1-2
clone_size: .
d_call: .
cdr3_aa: CASSYYGGSYGYTF
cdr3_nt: TGTGCCAGCAGTTACTACGGGGGAAGCTATGGCTACACCTTC

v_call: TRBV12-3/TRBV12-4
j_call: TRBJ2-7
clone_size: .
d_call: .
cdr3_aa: CASTPGHGVYNEQYF
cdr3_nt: TGTGCCAGCACACCGGGACACGGGGTCTACAATGAGCAGTACTTC

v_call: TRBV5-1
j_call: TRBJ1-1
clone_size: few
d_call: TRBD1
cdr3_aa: CASRVTGGTEAFF
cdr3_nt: TGCGCCAGCAGAGTGACAGGGGGCACTGAAGCTTTCTTT

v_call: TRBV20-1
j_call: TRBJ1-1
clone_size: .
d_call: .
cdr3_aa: CSARRTYEAFF
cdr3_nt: TGCAGTGCTAGGCGGACATACGAAGCTTTCTTT

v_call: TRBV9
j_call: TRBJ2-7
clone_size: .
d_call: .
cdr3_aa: CASSVGSGPTYEQYF
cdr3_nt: TGTGCCAGCAGCGTAGGGAGCGGACCCACCTACGAGCAGTACTTC

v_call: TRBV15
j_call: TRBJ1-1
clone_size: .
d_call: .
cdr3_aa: CATSRGGGLRTEAFF
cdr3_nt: TGTGCCACCAGCAGAGGAGGGGGGCTGCGCACTGAAGCTTTCTTT

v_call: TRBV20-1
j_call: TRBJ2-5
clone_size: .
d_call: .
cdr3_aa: CSARRPDVGGETQYF
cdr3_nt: TGCAGTGCTCGACGACCTGACGTGGGAGGAGAGACCCAGTACTTC

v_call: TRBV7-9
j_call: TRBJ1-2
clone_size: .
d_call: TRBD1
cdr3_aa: CASRTAGTGTNYGYTF
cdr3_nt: TGTGCCAGTCGAACAGCCGGGACAGGGACTAACTATGGCTACACCTTC

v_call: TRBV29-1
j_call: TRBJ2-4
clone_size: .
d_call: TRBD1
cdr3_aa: CSVSDRGPAKNIQYF
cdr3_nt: TGCAGCGTTTCGGACAGGGGGCCGGCCAAAAACATTCAGTACTTC

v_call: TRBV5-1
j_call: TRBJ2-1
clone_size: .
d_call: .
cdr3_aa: CANSPQSNEQFF
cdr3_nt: TGCGCCAACTCCCCTCAAAGCAATGAGCAGTTCTTC

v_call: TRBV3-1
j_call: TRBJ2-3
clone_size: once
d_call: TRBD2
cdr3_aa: CASSQTGTSRNTQYF
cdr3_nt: TGTGCCAGCAGCCAAACCGGGACTAGCCGGAATACGCAGTATTTT

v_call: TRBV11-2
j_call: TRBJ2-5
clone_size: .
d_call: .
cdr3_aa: CASSLMSQGSFQYF
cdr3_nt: TGTGCCAGCAGCTTGATGAGCCAGGGGTCCTTTCAGTACTTC

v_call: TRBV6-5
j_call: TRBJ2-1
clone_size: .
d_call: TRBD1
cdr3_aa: CASNQDRERNEQFF
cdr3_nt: TGTGCCAGCAATCAGGACAGGGAGAGGAATGAGCAGTTCTTC

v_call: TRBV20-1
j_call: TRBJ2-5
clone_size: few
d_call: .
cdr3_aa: CSATWHQYQETQYF
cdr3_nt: TGCAGTGCTACGTGGCACCAGTACCAAGAGACCCAGTACTTC

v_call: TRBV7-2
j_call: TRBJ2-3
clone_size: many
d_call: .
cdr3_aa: CASTSRESAQYF
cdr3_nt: TGTGCCAGCACCAGTAGGGAGTCAGCGCAGTATTTT

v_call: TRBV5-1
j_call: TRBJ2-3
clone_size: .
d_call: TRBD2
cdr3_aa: CASSLGLAGAQGTDTQYF
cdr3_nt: TGCGCCAGCAGCTTGGGACTAGCGGGGGCCCAGGGAACAGATACGCAGTATTTT

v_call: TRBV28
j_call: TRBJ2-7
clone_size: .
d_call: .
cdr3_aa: CASSLYRDEQYF
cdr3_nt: TGTGCCAGCAGCCTGTACAGGGACGAGCAGTACTTC

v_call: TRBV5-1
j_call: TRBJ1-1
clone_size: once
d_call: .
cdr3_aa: CASSRDRPSLNTEAFF
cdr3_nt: TGCGCCAGCAGCAGAGACAGGCCTAGCCTGAACACTGAAGCTTTCTTT

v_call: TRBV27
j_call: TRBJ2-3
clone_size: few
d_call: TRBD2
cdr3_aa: CASTSGGHAERTDTQYF
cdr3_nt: TGTGCCAGCACTAGCGGGGGCCATGCTGAACGCACAGATACGCAGTATTTT

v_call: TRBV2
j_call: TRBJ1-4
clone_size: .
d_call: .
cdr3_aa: CASKVRDANEKLFF
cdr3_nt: TGTGCCAGCAAGGTCCGGGATGCCAATGAAAAACTGTTTTTT

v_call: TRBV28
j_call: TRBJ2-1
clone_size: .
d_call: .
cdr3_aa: CATRDYNEQFF
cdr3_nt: TGTGCCACCCGGGACTACAATGAGCAGTTCTTC

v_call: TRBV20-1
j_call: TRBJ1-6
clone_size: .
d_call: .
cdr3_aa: CSAPGRDNSPLHF
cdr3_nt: TGCAGTGCCCCGGGACGTGATAATTCACCCCTCCACTTT

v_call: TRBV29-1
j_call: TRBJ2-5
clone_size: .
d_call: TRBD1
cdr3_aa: CSVEPDRGRQETQYF
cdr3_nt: TGCAGCGTTGAGCCGGACAGGGGTCGACAAGAGACCCAGTACTTC

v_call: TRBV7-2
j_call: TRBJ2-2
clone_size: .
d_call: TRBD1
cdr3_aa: CASSLRGQANTGELFF
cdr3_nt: TGTGCCAGCAGCTTAAGAGGACAGGCGAACACCGGGGAGCTGTTTTTT

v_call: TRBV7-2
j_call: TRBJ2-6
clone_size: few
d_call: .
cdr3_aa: CASSPQPGANVLTF
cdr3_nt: TGTGCCAGCAGCCCCCAGCCTGGGGCCAACGTCCTGACTTTC

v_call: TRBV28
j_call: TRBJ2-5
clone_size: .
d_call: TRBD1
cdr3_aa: CATDIGQGARETQYF
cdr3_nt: TGTGCCACCGATATCGGACAGGGGGCGAGGGAGACCCAGTACTTC

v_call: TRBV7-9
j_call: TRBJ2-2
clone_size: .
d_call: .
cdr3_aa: CASSLALGVLELFF
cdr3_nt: TGTGCCAGCAGCTTAGCGCTCGGGGTTCTGGAGCTGTTTTTT

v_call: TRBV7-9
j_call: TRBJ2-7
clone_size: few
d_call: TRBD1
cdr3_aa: CASSHRGQDKEQYF
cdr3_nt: TGTGCCAGCAGCCACAGGGGGCAGGACAAGGAGCAGTACTTC

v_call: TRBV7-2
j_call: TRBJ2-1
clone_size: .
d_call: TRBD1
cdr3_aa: CASSLQTGTNEQFF
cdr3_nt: TGTGCCAGCAGCTTGCAGACAGGGACCAATGAGCAGTTCTTC

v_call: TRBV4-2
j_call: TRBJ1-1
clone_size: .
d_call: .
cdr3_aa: CASSHPSGYGSTEAFF
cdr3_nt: TGTGCCAGCAGCCATCCGTCAGGGTATGGTAGCACTGAAGCTTTCTTT

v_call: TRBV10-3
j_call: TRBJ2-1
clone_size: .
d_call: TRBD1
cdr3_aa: CAIADRGNEQFF
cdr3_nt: TGTGCCATCGCGGACAGGGGGAATGAGCAGTTCTTC

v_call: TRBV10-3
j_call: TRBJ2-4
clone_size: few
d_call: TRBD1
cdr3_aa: CAGQGEGAKNIQYF
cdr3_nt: TGTGCGGGACAGGGCGAGGGAGCCAAAAACATTCAGTACTTC